This entry features one T cell receptor beta chain sequence. The sample comes from a study of blood T cell repertoires in COVID-19. Profiling relied on immunoSEQ multiplex PCR, and the TCRdb table lists in-frame clones only, not all of them. This table has some 66,000 clones, approximately 79% appearing once. The germline CDR1 and CDR2 sequences are MNHNY and SVGAGI (reference sequence). The trim removed 4 bases at V and 2 bases at J, leaving 5 bases unmatched. The CDR3 is made up of 15 amino acids. Sample: peripheral blood. The origin of this receptor is a man aged 55 to 70 with acute or convalescent COVID-19. This rearrangement joins TRBV6-6 to TRBJ1-5; 7 bases are shared with TRBD1. CDR3 sequence reads: CASSLNGQGNQPQHF. The CDR3, as DNA: TGTGCCAGCAGTTTAAATGGACAGGGCAATCAGCCCCAGCATTTT.